The present T cell receptor (beta chain) was sequenced within a study of beta chain features in type 1 diabetes. Reverse transcription of all isolated RNA meant that expressed TCRB transcripts were sequenced. Sequencing was performed with immunoSEQ multiplex PCR; in TCRdb, only in-frame clones are kept and a portion is missing. Among about 270,000 clones listed, 14% were seen once. This clone was picked up a small number of times. What it recognizes is unknown. Study findings and constraints: When Type 1 diabetes patients were examined, their TCRB CDR3s proved moderately but significantly shorter in all four CD4+ subsets.

The V gene lost 4 bases and the J gene lost 0 bases, with 11 bases spanning the gap. This CDR3 is 16 amino acids long. CDR1 SGHRS and CDR2 YFSETQ come from the germline V gene. The chain combines TRBV5-1 with TRBJ2-6, with D possibly being TRBD2 (5 bases). The clonotype originates from a man aged 25-45 years with type 1 diabetes. The sequenced sample consisted of naive CD4+ T cells from blood. CDR3 nucleotide sequence: TGCGCCAGCAGCCTCCTCGCGGGCTCTGGGGCCAACGTCCTGACTTTC. Translated, it gives CASSLLAGSGANVLTF.